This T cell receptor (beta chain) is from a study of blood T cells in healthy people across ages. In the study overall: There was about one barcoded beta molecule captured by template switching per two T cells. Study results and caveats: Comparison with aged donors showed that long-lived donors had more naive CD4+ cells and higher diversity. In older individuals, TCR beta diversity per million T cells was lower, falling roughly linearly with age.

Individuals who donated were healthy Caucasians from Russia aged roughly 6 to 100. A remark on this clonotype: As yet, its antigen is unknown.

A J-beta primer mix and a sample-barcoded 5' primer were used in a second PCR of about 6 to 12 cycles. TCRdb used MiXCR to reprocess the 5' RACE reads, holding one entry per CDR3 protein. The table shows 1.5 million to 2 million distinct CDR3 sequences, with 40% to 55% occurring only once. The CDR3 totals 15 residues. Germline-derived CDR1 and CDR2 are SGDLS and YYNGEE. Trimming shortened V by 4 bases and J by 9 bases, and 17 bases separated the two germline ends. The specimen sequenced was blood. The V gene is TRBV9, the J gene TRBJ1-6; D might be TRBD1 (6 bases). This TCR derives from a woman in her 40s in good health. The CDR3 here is CASSSRGDKVSPLHF. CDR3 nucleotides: TGTGCCAGCAGCTCCCGGGGGGACAAAGTTTCACCCCTCCACTTT.